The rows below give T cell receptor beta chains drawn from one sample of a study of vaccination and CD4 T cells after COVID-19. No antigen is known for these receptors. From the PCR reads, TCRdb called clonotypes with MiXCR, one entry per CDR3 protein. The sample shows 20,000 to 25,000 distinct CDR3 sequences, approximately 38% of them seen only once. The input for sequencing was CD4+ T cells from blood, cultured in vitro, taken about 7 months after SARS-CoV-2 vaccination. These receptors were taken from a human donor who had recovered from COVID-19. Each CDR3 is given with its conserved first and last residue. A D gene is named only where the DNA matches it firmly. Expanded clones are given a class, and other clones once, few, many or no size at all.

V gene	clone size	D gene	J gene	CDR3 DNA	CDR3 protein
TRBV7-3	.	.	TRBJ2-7	TGTGCCAGCAGCTTGGGAACAGGGGAGCAGTACTTC	CASSLGTGEQYF
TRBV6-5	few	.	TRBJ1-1	TGTGCCAGCAGTTCTGATGACAGACCGAACACTGAAGCTTTCTTT	CASSSDDRPNTEAFF
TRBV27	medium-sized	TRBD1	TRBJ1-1	TGTGCCAGCACCCCCAGGGGGATCGCTGAAGCTTTCTTT	CASTPRGIAEAFF
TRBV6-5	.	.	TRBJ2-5	TGTGCCAGCAGTTCCCCCCTTTCCGGGAGAGAAGAGACCCAGTACTTC	CASSSPLSGREETQYF
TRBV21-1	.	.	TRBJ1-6	TGTGCCAGCAGCAGGATACCGGGACAGGATCATTCACCCCTCCACTTT	CASSRIPGQDHSPLHF
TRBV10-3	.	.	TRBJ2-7	TGTGCCATCAGTGATGTGGGGGCCCACTCCTACGAGCAGTACTTC	CAISDVGAHSYEQYF
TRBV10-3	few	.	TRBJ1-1	TGTGCCATCAGGGGAGATACAGGTAAAGCTTTCTTT	CAIRGDTGKAFF
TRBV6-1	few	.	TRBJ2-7	TGTGCCAGCAGCGACCTCTACGAGCAGTACTTC	CASSDLYEQYF
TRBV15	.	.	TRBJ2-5	TGTGCCACCAGCAGAGATTTGGGTTTGGCGGGACGCTCTATGGGAGAGACCCAGTACTTC	CATSRDLGLAGRSMGETQYF
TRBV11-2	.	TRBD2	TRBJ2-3	TGTGCCAGCAGCTTACTTAGCGGGAGTGGCACAGATACGCAGTATTTT	CASSLLSGSGTDTQYF
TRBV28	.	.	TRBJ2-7	TGTGCCAGCAGTCCACCGAACTACGAGCAGTACTTC	CASSPPNYEQYF
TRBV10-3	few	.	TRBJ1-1	TGTGCCATCACTGGTAACATGAACACTGAAGCTTTCTTT	CAITGNMNTEAFF
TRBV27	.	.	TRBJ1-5	TGTGCCAGCAGTTTCTCTGACAACAATCAGCCCCAGCATTTT	CASSFSDNNQPQHF
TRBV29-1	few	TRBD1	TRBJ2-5	TGCAGCGTAAAACGGTGGGACAGGGGGCAAGAGACCCAGTACTTC	CSVKRWDRGQETQYF
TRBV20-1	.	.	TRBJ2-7	TGCAGTGCTATCCGGGACACATCCTACGAGCAGTACTTC	CSAIRDTSYEQYF
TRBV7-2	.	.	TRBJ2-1	TGTGCCAGCAGCCGGGGACTCTACAATGAGCAGTTCTTC	CASSRGLYNEQFF
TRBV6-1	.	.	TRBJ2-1	TGTGCCAGCCGTGTGGGGGCCAATGAGCAGTTCTTC	CASRVGANEQFF
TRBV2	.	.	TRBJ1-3	TGTGCCAGCAGGGACCGGACCCTAGCATATTTT	CASRDRTLAYF
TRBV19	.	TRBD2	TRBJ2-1	TGTGCCAGTAGTATTTCTAGCGGGTGGGGCGATGAGCAGTTCTTC	CASSISSGWGDEQFF
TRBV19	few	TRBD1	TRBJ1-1	TGTGCCAGTTCAGCGACAGGGGGCACGACTGAAGCTTTCTTT	CASSATGGTTEAFF
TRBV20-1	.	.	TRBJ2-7	TGCAGTGCTAGAGATTTTCTCAGCGAGCAGTACTTC	CSARDFLSEQYF
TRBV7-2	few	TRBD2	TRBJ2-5	TGTGCCAGCAGCTTAGTTAGCGGGAGGGGAGGAGAGACCCAGTACTTC	CASSLVSGRGGETQYF
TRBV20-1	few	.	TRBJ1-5	TGCAGTGCTAACAGGGACGGCGACAATCAGCCCCAGCATTTT	CSANRDGDNQPQHF
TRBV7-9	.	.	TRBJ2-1	TGTGCCAGCAGCCCACATTGGAGTACGGGAGTGTTCGGTGAGCAGTTCTTC	CASSPHWSTGVFGEQFF
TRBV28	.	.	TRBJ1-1	TGTGCCAGCAGTTTACCGATGACGAGCACTGAAGCTTTCTTT	CASSLPMTSTEAFF
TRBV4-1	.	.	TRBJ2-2	TGCGCCAGCAGCCAAGATAGCGGATACACCGGGGAGCTGTTTTTT	CASSQDSGYTGELFF
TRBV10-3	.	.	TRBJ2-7	TGTGCCATCAGTGATAGTCCCGGGGGCAGCTACGAGCAGTACTTC	CAISDSPGGSYEQYF
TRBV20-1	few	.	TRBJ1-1	TGCAGTGCTCGCGGGGCTATGAACACTGAAGCTTTCTTT	CSARGAMNTEAFF
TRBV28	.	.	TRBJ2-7	TGTGCCAGCAGTTTACCGAGAACACCCACCAAGTACGAGCAGTACTTC	CASSLPRTPTKYEQYF
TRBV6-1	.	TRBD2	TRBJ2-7	TGTGCCAGCAGTCGGGGACTAGCGGGCTACGAGCAGTACTTC	CASSRGLAGYEQYF
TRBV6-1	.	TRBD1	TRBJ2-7	TGTGCCAGCAGGACAGGGGGCTACTGGGAACCTTACGAGCAGTACTTC	CASRTGGYWEPYEQYF
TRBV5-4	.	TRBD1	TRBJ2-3	TGTGCCAGCAGCCTGGCGACAGGGTTGGCAGATACGCAGTATTTT	CASSLATGLADTQYF
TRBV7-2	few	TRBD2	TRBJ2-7	TGTGCCAGCAGCTCAGGGGTAGCGGGAGGGGGATCCTACGAGCAGTACTTC	CASSSGVAGGGSYEQYF
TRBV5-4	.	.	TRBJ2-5	TGTGCCAGCAGCTCCCCGAGCATGCCAGGGCGACAAGAGACCCAGTACTTC	CASSSPSMPGRQETQYF
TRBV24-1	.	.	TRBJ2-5	TGTGCCACCAGTAGAGACTCAGGTAGTTGGGAGACCCAGTACTTC	CATSRDSGSWETQYF
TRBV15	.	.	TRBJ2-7	TGTGCCACCAGCAGAGGGGGAGGGGGCACCTACGAGCAGTACTTC	CATSRGGGGTYEQYF
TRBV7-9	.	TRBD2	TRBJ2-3	TGTGCCAGCAGCTTATGGGGCCAGACTAGCATGTATACGCAGTATTTT	CASSLWGQTSMYTQYF
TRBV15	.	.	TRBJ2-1	TGTGCCACCAGCAGAGATTCACCCCGGGAGTCCTACAATGAGCAGTTCTTC	CATSRDSPRESYNEQFF
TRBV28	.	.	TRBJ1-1	TGTGCCAGCAGTCGGGGGGGGAGCGGCACTGAAGCTTTCTTT	CASSRGGSGTEAFF
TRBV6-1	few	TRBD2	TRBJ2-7	TGTGCCAGCAGTGGACTCAGCGGGAGATCCAGCGAGCAGTACTTC	CASSGLSGRSSEQYF
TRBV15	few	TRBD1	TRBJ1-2	TGTGCCACCAGCAAAACGGGACAGGGGTCCTACGCTGGCTACACCTTC	CATSKTGQGSYAGYTF
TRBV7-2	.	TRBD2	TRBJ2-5	TGTGCCAGCGCTCAAGACGGGGGGAGGGAAGAGACCCAGTACTTC	CASAQDGGREETQYF
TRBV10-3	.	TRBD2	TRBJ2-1	TGTGCCATCAACGGACTAGCGGGAGGGATCAATGAGCAGTTCTTC	CAINGLAGGINEQFF
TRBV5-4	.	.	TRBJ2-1	TGTGCCAGCAGCTTTACAGCGCAGAGCTCCTACAATGAGCAGTTCTTC	CASSFTAQSSYNEQFF
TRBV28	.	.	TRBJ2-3	TGTGCCAGCGGGACCCAGCGGACTAGCACAGATACGCAGTATTTT	CASGTQRTSTDTQYF
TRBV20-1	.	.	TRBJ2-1	TGCAGTGCTAGAGACCCAGGGCGTCCCTACAATGAGCAGTTCTTC	CSARDPGRPYNEQFF
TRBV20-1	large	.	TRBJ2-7	TGCAGTGCTAGAGTCGAAGGCTTCGGGTACGAGCAGTACTTC	CSARVEGFGYEQYF
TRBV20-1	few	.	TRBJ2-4	TGCAGTGCTAGTTTGGGCAACAGGGTACTAAACATTCAGTACTTC	CSASLGNRVLNIQYF
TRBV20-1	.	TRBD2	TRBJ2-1	TGCAGTGCTAGAGATGGGACTAGCGGGAGCTACAATGAGCAGTTCTTC	CSARDGTSGSYNEQFF
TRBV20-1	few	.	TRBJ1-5	TGCAGTGCTAGCAGCGGGCTCTTAGAAGGCAATCAGCCCCAGCATTTT	CSASSGLLEGNQPQHF
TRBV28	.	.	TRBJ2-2	TGTGCCAGCAGTTCTCGAAACACCGGGGAGCTGTTTTTT	CASSSRNTGELFF
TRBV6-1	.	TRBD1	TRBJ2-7	TGTGCCAGCAACCTGGGGCTGGGTAGGGGGCACGAGCAGTACTTC	CASNLGLGRGHEQYF
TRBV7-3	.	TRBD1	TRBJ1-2	TGTGCCAGCAGCTTAATGGAGGGGGCTGGCTACACCTTC	CASSLMEGAGYTF
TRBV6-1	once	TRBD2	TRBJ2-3	TGTGCCAGCTCCGGTAGACTAGCGGAAAACACAGATACGCAGTATTTT	CASSGRLAENTDTQYF